The 15 T cell receptor beta chains below come from one sample, sequenced in a study of control samples from healthy donors and cancer patients. Only in-frame clones appear in the TCRdb table, and some are missing; sequencing was by immunoSEQ multiplex PCR. Here the sample spans 150,000 to 200,000 clones, about 94% being singletons. The sample was blood. The receptors derive from a woman between 40 and 50 years old in good health.

This chain connects TRBV28 to TRBJ1-5; weak D call: TRBD1 (5 bases). V was clipped by 6 bases and J by 1 base, with 13 bases between them. CDR3 length equals 15 residues. The V gene's germline CDR1 is MDHEN and CDR2 SYDVKM. CDR3 sequence: CASRSGSGSNQPQHF. CDR3 in DNA: TGTGCCAGCAGATCAGGGAGCGGCAGCAATCAGCCCCAGCATTTT. Based on the CDR3 plus reference TRBV28 and TRBJ1-5, the full variable domain is DVKVTQSSRYLVKRTGEKVFLECVQDMDHENMFWYRQDPGLGLRLIYFSYDVKMKEKGDIPEGYSVSREKKERFSLILESASTNQTSMYLCASRSGSGSNQPQHFGDGTRLSIL.

This clone was recorded only once. The rearrangement links TRBV13 to TRBJ1-4; perhaps TRBD1 as D (6 bases). Trimming left V 5 bases short and J 8 bases short, with 21 bases between. The germline CDR1 and CDR2 sequences are PRHDT and FYEKMQ (reference sequence). The CDR3 loop spans 16 amino acids. Here the CDR3 reads CASSPYKQQGPEKLFF. The CDR3 DNA is TGTGCCAGCAGCCCGTACAAGCAGCAGGGGCCCGAAAAACTGTTTTTT. Drawing the rest from reference TRBV13 and TRBJ1-4, the complete variable domain is AAGVIQSPRHLIKEKRETATLKCYPIPRHDTVYWYQQGPGQDPQFLISFYEKMQSDKGSIPDRFSAQQFSDYHSELNMSSLELGDSALYFCASSPYKQQGPEKLFFGSGTQLSVL.

The genes are TRBV6-5 and TRBJ1-5; D might be TRBD1 (5 bases). The CDR3 length is 14 residues. V was trimmed by 6 bases and J by 2 bases, leaving 11 bases between them. Germline loops: CDR1 MNHEY, CDR2 SVGAGI. CDR3 sequence: CASSPGHRNQPQHF. The CDR3 DNA reads as TGTGCCAGCAGCCCAGGGCATCGCAATCAGCCCCAGCATTTT.

In nucleotides, the CDR3 is TGTGCCAGCAGAACGGGTAGGGTTGCCTACGAGCAGTACTTC. The encoded protein is CASRTGRVAYEQYF. The J gene is TRBJ2-7, the V gene TRBV27; no clear D. Germline CDR1 reads MNHEY; CDR2 reads SMNVEV (reference sequence). The V gene lost 6 bases and the J gene lost 2 bases, with 14 bases spanning the gap. This CDR3 comprises 14 residues.

This clone has only one observation. The CDR3 is CASSEARVGATIYF. CDR3 in DNA: TGTGCCAGCAGTGAAGCAAGGGTTGGTGCCACCATATATTTT. This chain connects TRBV6-1 to TRBJ1-3; D gene uncertain. This CDR3 contains 14 residues. Germline CDR1 MNHNS, CDR2 SASEGT. The ends were cut back, 0 bases at V and 9 bases at J, with 12 bases in the middle.

The gene calls are TRBV14 and TRBJ2-3, with 9 bases lining up with TRBD2. CDR1 is SGHDN, CDR2 FVKESK, per germline. This CDR3 has 15 amino acids. V lost 5 bases, J lost 2 bases, and 5 bases stayed unmatched. The DNA of the CDR3 is TGTGCCAGCAGCTCTCGACTAGCGGACACAGATACGCAGTATTTT. Translating gives CASSSRLADTDTQYF.

The V call is TRBV10-3, the J call TRBJ2-7, with D perhaps matching TRBD1 (6 bases). Looked up from germline, CDR1 is ENHRY and CDR2 is SYGVKD. The CDR3 consists of 13 residues. The V gene lost 0 bases and the J gene lost 5 bases, with 8 bases spanning the gap. CDR3 residues: CAISESHRDEQYF. CDR3 nucleotides: TGTGCCATCAGTGAGTCACACAGGGACGAGCAGTACTTC.

This chain joins TRBV11-3 and TRBJ1-1; D not resolved. V lost 2 bases to trimming and J lost 1 base, with 5 bases between them. CDR3 length equals 13 residues. In germline, CDR1 is SGHNT, CDR2 YENEEA. CDR3 in DNA: TGTGCCAGCAGCTTAAAAAAGAACACTGAAGCTTTCTTT. Amino acid sequence: CASSLKKNTEAFF. The full variable domain, rest sourced from reference TRBV11-3 and TRBJ1-1, is EAGVVQSPRYKIIEKKQPVAFWCNPISGHNTLYWYLQNLGQGPELLIRYENEEAVDDSQLPKDRFSAERLKGVDSTLKIQPAELGDSAVYLCASSLKKNTEAFFGQGTRLTVV.

J is TRBJ1-2 and V is TRBV5-1, with D perhaps matching TRBD1 (5 bases). From germline, CDR1 is SGHRS and CDR2 YFSETQ. CDR3 length equals 16 residues. The V and J ends lost 0 bases and 6 bases respectively, with 18 bases between them. CDR3 sequence reads: CASSLADKGRRDGYTF. DNA for the CDR3: TGCGCCAGCAGCTTGGCGGACAAGGGCCGGAGGGATGGCTACACCTTC.

The rearrangement joins TRBV7-2 to TRBJ2-1; D possibly corresponds to TRBD2 (5 bases). Looked up from germline, CDR1 is SGHTA and CDR2 is FQGNSA. Trimming left V 7 bases short and J 6 bases short, with 19 bases between. There are 15 residues in the CDR3. The CDR3 DNA reads as TGTGCCAGCACCCTAGGCGGGCCTCGGGGCAATGAGCAGTTCTTC. Translated, it gives CASTLGGPRGNEQFF.

The chain employs TRBV2 and TRBJ2-2; unclear D gene. Trimming took off 4 bases at V and 4 bases at J, with 10 bases between the two ends. Per germline, CDR1 SNHLY and CDR2 FYNNEI. CDR3 length: 14 residues. This chain's CDR3 is CASSVGRSTGELFF. CDR3 nucleotides: TGTGCCAGCAGTGTGGGCAGATCCACCGGGGAGCTGTTTTTT.

CDR3 coding DNA: TGTGCCAGCAGCTTACCACAACCTTACCTAAGTAACTATGGCTACACCTTC. Encoded protein: CASSLPQPYLSNYGYTF. V and J are TRBV7-9 and TRBJ1-2; D is unresolved. V dropped 2 bases and J dropped 1 base, with 17 bases sitting between them. CDR3 size: 17 residues. The germline V gene has CDR1 SEHNR and CDR2 FQNEAQ (reference sequence).

The chain is built from TRBV6-6 and TRBJ1-2; no clear D gene. Trimming cost V 5 bases and J 0 bases, with 7 bases left between them. The CDR3 has 13 amino acids. CDR1 is MNHNY and CDR2 is SVGAGI in the germline V gene (reference sequence). The CDR3 DNA reads as TGTGCCAGCAGTCCCAAGGCTAACTATGGCTACACCTTC. Protein: CASSPKANYGYTF.

This clone has only one observation. The V call is TRBV27, the J call TRBJ1-5; tentatively, D is TRBD1 (6 bases). This CDR3 is built from 15 residues. Looked up from germline, CDR1 is MNHEY and CDR2 is SMNVEV (reference sequence). The ends were cut back, 3 bases at V and 0 bases at J, with 9 bases in the middle. In DNA form, the CDR3 reads TGTGCCAGCAGTTTGGGGGCGTTTAGCAATCAGCCCCAGCATTTT. It yields the protein CASSLGAFSNQPQHF.

The CDR3 nucleotides are TGTGCCAGCAGCTCCCAGACGGGGGTCCCTGAAGCTTTCTTT. Its protein is CASSSQTGVPEAFF. The rearrangement links TRBV9 to TRBJ1-1, with TRBD1 as a possible D gene (5 bases). With 4 bases removed from V and 6 bases from J, the gap between germline ends came to 16 bases. The CDR3 spans 14 residues. Germline V gene data show CDR1 as SGDLS and CDR2 as YYNGEE.